This T cell receptor (beta chain) emerged from a study of identical twins. V lost 7 bases to trimming and J lost 4 bases, with 10 bases between them. The CDR3 has 11 amino acids. CDR1 and CDR2 from the germline V gene are SQVTM and ANQGSEA. This clonotype appeared many times. Its target is unknown. TCRdb analysed the 5' RACE reads with MiXCR anew, one entry per CDR3 protein. In the table there are 1.5 million to 2 million distinct CDR3 sequences, about 31% of which are singletons. Points from the study as a whole: The more abundant beta clonotypes in cord blood had fewer insertions, and memory repertoires did not show this.

This receptor was obtained from a newborn girl in good health. This rearrangement joins TRBV29-1 to TRBJ1-2; D is unclear. The sample taken for sequencing was cord blood. The CDR3 nucleotides are TGCAGCGGCCGGGCCGGCTATGGCTACACCTTC. It yields the protein CSGRAGYGYTF.